This T cell receptor (beta chain) was identified during a study of shared clonotypes between healthy human individuals. Method: immunoSEQ multiplex PCR; TCRdb's copy keeps in-frame clones and lacks some. The table records around 1.9 million clones, about 92% of them present only once. Terminally differentiated effector memory CD45RA+ cells were excluded by CCR7 positive selection of CD45RO-negative cells. Germline V gene sequence: CDR1 SGHRS, CDR2 YFSETQ. This CDR3 is built from 11 residues. V was shortened by 4 bases and J by 4 bases, with 4 bases between the two germline ends. The specimen was naive CD8+ T cells from PBMCs. The receptor's source is a man aged 18-30 years in good health. Some clones in this sample may be carry-over from other donors' samples. The V gene is TRBV5-1, the J gene TRBJ2-3; D not resolved. CDR3 sequence: CASSPSDTQYF. CDR3 DNA: TGCGCCAGCAGCCCGTCAGATACGCAGTATTTT.